This T cell receptor (beta chain) emerged from a study of T cells in Graves' hyperthyroidism and ophthalmopathy. Regarding the study as a whole: Ophthalmopathy was told apart from stable hyperthyroidism by a 13 V-J model.

TCR beta CDR3 region amplification was performed from RNA transcripts. HTBI primers drove first-round RT-PCR of the TCR CDR3. Using its own MiXCR run on the multiplex PCR reads, TCRdb lists one record per CDR3 protein. The sample includes around 760,000 distinct CDR3 sequences, 30% to 40% of them seen just once. An absence of ophthalmopathy progression within 18 months meant stable Graves' hyperthyroidism. This sample holds PBMCs from approximately 9 ml fresh peripheral blood. Germline-derived CDR1 and CDR2 are SQVTM and ANQGSEA. CDR3 length: 12 amino acids. The germline V and J ends were trimmed by 5 bases and 3 bases, with 7 bases remaining between them. On this clonotype itself: As yet, its antigen is unknown.

The sample taken for sequencing was blood. The receptor was derived from a woman aged 40 to 50 with Graves' hyperthyroidism. The chain is built from TRBV29-1 and TRBJ2-2, with D perhaps given as TRBD1 or TRBD2 (5 bases each). Here the CDR3 reads CSVLGDTGELFF. CDR3 nucleotides: TGCAGCGTTCTGGGGGACACCGGGGAGCTGTTTTTT.